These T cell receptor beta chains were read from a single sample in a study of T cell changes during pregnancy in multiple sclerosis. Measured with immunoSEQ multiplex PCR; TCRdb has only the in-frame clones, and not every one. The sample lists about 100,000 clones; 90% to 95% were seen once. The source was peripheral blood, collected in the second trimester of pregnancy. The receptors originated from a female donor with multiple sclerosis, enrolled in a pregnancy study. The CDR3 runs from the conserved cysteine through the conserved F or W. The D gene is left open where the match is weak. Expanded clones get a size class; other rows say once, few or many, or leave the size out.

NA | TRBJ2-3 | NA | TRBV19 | CATVVWAGGTDTQYF | TGTGCCACTGTAGTATGGGCAGGGGGCACAGATACGCAGTATTTT
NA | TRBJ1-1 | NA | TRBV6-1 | CASTTWGGAGSEAFF | TGTGCCAGCACTACCTGGGGGGGCGCAGGCTCTGAAGCTTTCTTT
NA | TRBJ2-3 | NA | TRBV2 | CASSFRPGVSPDTQYF | TGTGCCAGCAGTTTTCGCCCGGGGGTAAGCCCAGATACGCAGTATTTT
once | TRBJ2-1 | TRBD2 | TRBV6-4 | CASSDSWEGYNEQFF | TGTGCCAGCAGTGACTCGTGGGAGGGCTACAATGAGCAGTTCTTC
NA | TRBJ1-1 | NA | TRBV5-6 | CASSLRWGGNTEAFF | TGTGCCAGCAGCTTGCGATGGGGAGGGAATACTGAAGCTTTCTTT
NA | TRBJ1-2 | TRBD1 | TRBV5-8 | CASSLGRDRGYGYTF | TGTGCCAGCAGCTTAGGACGGGACAGGGGCTATGGCTACACCTTC
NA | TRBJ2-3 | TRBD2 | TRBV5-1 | CASSFLGGGQDTQYF | TGCGCCAGCAGCTTTCTCGGGGGGGGGCAAGATACGCAGTATTTT
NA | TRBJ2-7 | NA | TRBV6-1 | CASSEWLEGKSHF | TGTGCCAGCAGTGAATGGTTAGAGGGAAAATCCCACTTC
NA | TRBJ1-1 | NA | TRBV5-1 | CASKGQRMNTEAFF | TGCGCCAGCAAGGGACAAAGAATGAACACTGAAGCTTTCTTT
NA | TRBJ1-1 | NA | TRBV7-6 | CASTPYGVDTEAFF | TGTGCCAGCACCCCTTACGGGGTTGACACTGAAGCTTTCTTT
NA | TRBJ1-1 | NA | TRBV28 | CASTRGGVGTEAFF | TGTGCCAGCACTCGTGGCGGGGTGGGCACTGAAGCTTTCTTT
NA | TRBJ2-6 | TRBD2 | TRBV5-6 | CASSGRGPGANVLTF | TGTGCCAGCAGCGGGAGGGGACCTGGGGCCAACGTCCTGACTTTC
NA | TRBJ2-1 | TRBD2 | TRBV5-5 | CASSLGRGSHNEQFF | TGTGCCAGCAGCTTGGGGCGGGGGAGCCACAATGAGCAGTTCTTC
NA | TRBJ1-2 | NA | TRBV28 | CASSLPESHYGYTF | TGTGCCAGCAGTCTCCCTGAGAGTCACTATGGCTACACCTTC
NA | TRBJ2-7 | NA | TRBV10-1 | CASSGTGFEQYF | TGCGCCAGCAGTGGCACAGGGTTCGAGCAGTACTTC
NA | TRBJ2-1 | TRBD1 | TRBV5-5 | CASSLGTGAYNEQFF | TGTGCCAGCAGCTTGGGGACAGGGGCATACAATGAGCAGTTCTTC
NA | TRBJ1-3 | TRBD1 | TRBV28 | CASSDTRDSRNTIYF | TGTGCCAGCAGTGATACCCGGGACAGTCGAAACACCATATATTTT
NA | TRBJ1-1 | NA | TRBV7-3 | CASSSDGGNGAFF | TGTGCCAGCAGCTCGGACGGGGGTAATGGAGCTTTCTTT
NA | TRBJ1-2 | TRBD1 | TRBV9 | CASSGGQANYGYTF | TGTGCCAGCAGCGGAGGACAGGCTAACTATGGCTACACCTTC
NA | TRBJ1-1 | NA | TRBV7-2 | CASSLPARTTSGQAFF | TGTGCCAGCAGCTTACCTGCGCGTACCACCTCTGGGCAAGCTTTCTTT
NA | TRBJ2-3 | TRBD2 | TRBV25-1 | CASSENGLAGVETDTQYF | TGTGCCAGCAGTGAAAATGGGCTAGCGGGAGTAGAAACAGATACGCAGTATTTT
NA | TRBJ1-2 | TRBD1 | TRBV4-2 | CASSQDTGTDNTF | TGTGCCAGCAGCCAAGATACCGGGACAGACAACACCTTC
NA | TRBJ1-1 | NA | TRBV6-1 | CASRIAEAFF | TGTGCCAGCAGAATAGCTGAAGCTTTCTTT
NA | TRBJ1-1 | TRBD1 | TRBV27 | CASSTPGQGNPEAFF | TGTGCCAGCAGTACCCCCGGACAGGGGAATCCTGAAGCTTTCTTT
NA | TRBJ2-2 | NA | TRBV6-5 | CASSYDGRNTGELFF | TGTGCCAGCAGTTACGACGGGAGGAACACCGGGGAGCTGTTTTTT
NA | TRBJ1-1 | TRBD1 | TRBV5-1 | CASRYTGGTEAFF | TGCGCCAGCAGGTATACAGGGGGCACTGAAGCTTTCTTT
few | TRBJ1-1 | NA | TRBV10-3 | CASHKDGGTEAFF | TGTGCCTCCCATAAGGACGGGGGAACTGAAGCTTTCTTT
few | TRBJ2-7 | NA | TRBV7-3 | CASREGLPSYEQYF | TGTGCCAGCAGGGAGGGACTTCCATCCTACGAGCAGTACTTC
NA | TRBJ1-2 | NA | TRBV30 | CAWSVNYGYTF | TGTGCCTGGAGTGTAAACTATGGTTACACCTTC
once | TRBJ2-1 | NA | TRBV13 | CASSPLAGAPNEQFF | TGTGCCAGCAGCCCACTCGCGGGGGCCCCCAATGAGCAGTTCTTC